This T cell receptor (beta chain) originates from a study of blood T cell repertoires in COVID-19. Study details: There were acute and convalescent COVID-19 samples, and they came from the United States, Italy and Spain.

Enrollees, about 18 to 89 years old, lived in approximately 25 US areas. Two consecutive negative NP/OP PCR tests, clearance, or resolved symptoms defined Cohort 3 recovery. The authors' processing: Amplification of reference gene primers was used by the study to estimate nucleated cell counts. Method: immunoSEQ multiplex PCR; TCRdb's copy keeps in-frame clones and lacks some. That table furnishes V, J and clone size, whereas the DNA furnished D and trimming. Of around 470,000 clones in the sample, 90% are singletons; the top ten hold 0.6% to 0.7%. Germline lookup yields CDR1 SNHLY and CDR2 FYNNEI. With 6 bases clipped from V and 0 bases from J, the junction kept 14 bases outside the gene matches. The CDR3 is 18 residues long.

What was sequenced was PBMCs or T cells enriched from blood (not recorded which). The receptor's source is a man younger than 35 who had recovered from COVID-19. The chain couples TRBV2 to TRBJ1-2; 9 bases fit TRBD1. The CDR3 region has the DNA TGTGCCAGCAGCGAAAGCGGGACAGGGAGGGGAGCTAACTATGGCTACACCTTC. Its protein product is CASSESGTGRGANYGYTF.